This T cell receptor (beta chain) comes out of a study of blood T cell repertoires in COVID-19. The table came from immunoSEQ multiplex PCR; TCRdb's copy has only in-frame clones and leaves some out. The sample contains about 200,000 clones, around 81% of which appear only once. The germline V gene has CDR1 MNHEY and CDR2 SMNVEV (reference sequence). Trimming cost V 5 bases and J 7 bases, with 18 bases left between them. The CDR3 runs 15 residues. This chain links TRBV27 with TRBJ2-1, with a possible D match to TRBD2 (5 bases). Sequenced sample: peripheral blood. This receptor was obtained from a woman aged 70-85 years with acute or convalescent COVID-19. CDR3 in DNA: TGTGCCAGCAGTACTCCCGGGAAAAGGAATAATGAGCAGTTCTTC. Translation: CASSTPGKRNNEQFF.